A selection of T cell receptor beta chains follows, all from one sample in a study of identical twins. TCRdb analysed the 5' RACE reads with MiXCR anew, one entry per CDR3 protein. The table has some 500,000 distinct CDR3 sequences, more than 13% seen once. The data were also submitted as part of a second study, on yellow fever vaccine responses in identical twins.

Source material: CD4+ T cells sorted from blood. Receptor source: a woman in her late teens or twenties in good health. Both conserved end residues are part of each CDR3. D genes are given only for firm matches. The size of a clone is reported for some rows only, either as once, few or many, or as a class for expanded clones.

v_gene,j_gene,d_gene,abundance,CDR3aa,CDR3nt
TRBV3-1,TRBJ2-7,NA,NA,CASSPRPELEQYF,TGTGCCAGCAGCCCCAGACCGGAACTAGAGCAGTACTTC
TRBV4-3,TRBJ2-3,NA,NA,CASSQEGAASSTDTQYF,TGCGCCAGCAGCCAAGAGGGAGCGGCGAGCAGCACAGATACGCAGTATTTT
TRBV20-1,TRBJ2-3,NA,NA,CSARDPRRLRRQAYF,TGCAGTGCTAGAGATCCACGGAGGCTAAGGCGGCAAGCGTATTTT
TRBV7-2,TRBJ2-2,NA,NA,CASSQDVWNTGELFF,TGTGCCAGCAGCCAGGACGTCTGGAACACCGGGGAGCTGTTTTTT
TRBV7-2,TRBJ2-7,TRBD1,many,CASSLAPTGGGLQYF,TGTGCCAGCAGCTTAGCCCCGACAGGGGGCGGATTGCAGTACTTC
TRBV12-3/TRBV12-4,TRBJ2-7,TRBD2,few,CASSLRGTSGTYEQYF,TGTGCCAGCAGTTTACGAGGGACTAGCGGGACGTACGAGCAGTACTTC
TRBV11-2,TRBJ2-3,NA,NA,CASRGAGTDTQYF,TGTGCCAGCCGAGGGGCCGGCACAGATACGCAGTATTTT
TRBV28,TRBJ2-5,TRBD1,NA,CASRDRGPPGETQYF,TGTGCCAGCCGGGACAGGGGACCTCCGGGGGAGACCCAGTACTTC
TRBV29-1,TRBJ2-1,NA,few,CSVGQNNEQFF,TGCAGCGTTGGACAAAACAATGAGCAGTTCTTC
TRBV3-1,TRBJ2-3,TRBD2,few,CASSQGGLAGGPADTQYF,TGTGCCAGCAGCCAAGGTGGACTAGCGGGGGGGCCGGCAGATACGCAGTATTTT
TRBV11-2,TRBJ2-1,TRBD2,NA,CASSLEGGGGVPFNEQFF,TGTGCCAGCAGCTTAGAAGGCGGTGGGGGGGTCCCCTTCAATGAGCAGTTCTTC
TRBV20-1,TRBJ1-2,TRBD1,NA,CRATGASDYGYTF,TGCAGAGCTACAGGGGCCTCCGACTATGGCTACACCTTC